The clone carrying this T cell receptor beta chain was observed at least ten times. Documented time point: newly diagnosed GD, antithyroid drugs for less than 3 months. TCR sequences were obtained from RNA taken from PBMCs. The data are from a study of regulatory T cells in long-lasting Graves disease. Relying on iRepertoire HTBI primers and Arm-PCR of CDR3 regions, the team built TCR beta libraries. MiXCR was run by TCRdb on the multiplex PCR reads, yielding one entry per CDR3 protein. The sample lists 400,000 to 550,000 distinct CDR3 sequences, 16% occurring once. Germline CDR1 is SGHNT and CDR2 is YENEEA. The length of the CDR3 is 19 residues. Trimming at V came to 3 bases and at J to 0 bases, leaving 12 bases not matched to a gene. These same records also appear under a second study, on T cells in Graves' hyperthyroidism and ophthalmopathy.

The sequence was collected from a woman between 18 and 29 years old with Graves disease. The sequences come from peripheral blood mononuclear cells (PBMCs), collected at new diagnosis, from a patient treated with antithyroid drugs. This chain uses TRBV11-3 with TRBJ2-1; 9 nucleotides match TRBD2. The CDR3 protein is CASSFILAGSRSSYNEQFF. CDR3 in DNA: TGTGCCAGCAGCTTTATTCTAGCGGGGTCCAGGAGCTCCTACAATGAGCAGTTCTTC.